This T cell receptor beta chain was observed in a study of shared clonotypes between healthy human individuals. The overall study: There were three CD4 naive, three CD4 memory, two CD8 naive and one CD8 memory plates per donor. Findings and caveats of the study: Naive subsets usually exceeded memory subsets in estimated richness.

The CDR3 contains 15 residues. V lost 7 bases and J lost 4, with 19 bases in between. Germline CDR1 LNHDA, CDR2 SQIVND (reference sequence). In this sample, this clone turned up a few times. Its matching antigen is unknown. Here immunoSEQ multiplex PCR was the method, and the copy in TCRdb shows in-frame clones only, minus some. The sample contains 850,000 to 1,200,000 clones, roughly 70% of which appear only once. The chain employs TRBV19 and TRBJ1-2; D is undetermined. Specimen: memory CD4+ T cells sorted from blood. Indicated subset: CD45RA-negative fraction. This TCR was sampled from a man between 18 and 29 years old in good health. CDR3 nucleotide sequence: TGTGCCAGTAATAAAGACCCTACCTTTAGCTATGGCTACACCTTC. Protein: CASNKDPTFSYGYTF.